This TCR beta chain was observed in a study of blood T cell repertoires in COVID-19. Study-wide context: The analysed material was cDNA or gDNA that came from T cells, B-cell-depleted T cells, or PBMCs.

Original analysis: It was from reference gene primer amplification that nucleated cell counts were estimated. Clones were read by immunoSEQ multiplex PCR, and TCRdb kept only the in-frame ones, dropping some. The D gene and trimming were derived from the DNA, and the V and J assignments and clone size from that table. The repertoire has 300,000 to 350,000 clones, about 91% of them found once; the top ten carry roughly 9.9%. CDR3 length equals 14 residues. Germline CDR1 reads LNHDA; CDR2 reads SQIVND (reference sequence). The V segment lost 3 bases and the J segment 3 bases; nucleotides outside the gene matches: 2.

The sequence came from a man younger than 45 with COVID-19, enrolled during active disease. The sample was peripheral blood. This chain uses TRBV19 with TRBJ1-5; 7 bases are shared with TRBD1. CDR3 coding DNA: TGTGCCAGTAGTATCACAGGGGTCAATCAGCCCCAGCATTTT. It encodes CASSITGVNQPQHF.